This T cell receptor (beta chain) was obtained from a study of OX40 agonist ivuxolimab in advanced cancers. V lost 6 bases and J lost 4; bases outside the gene matches: 10. The CDR3 loop spans 16 amino acids. Germline V gene lookup returns CDR1 KGHSH and CDR2 LQKENI. TCRdb keeps only in-frame clones here, not all; method: immunoSEQ multiplex PCR. The sample yields about 88,000 clones, around 83% seen once. The chain recombines TRBV18 with TRBJ2-3; 10 bases are shared with TRBD2. The receptor was derived from an adult with an advanced solid tumor such as melanoma, head and neck, liver or kidney cancer. Sequences were derived from CD4+ or CD8+ T cells sorted from blood, sampled in a trial of the OX40 agonist ivuxolimab. The CDR3 region is CASSRIAGGLPDTQYF. The CDR3 nucleotides read TGTGCCAGCTCGAGAATAGCGGGAGGTCTCCCAGATACGCAGTATTTT.